This note documents a single T cell receptor (beta chain) sequence. The antigen it binds to is not known. The record has no base qualities; no much larger clone is one base away. The sample originates from a study of blood T cell repertoires in COVID-19 (dated by TCRdb to the early 2020s). Study-level background: Samples from collaborators originated in the United States, Italy and Spain and spanned both the acute and convalescent phases of COVID-19. Subjects who had been exposed to COVID-19, were actively infected with it, or had recovered from it provided the deeply sampled blood TCRbeta repertoires that made up the dataset. The prospective study material was composed of cDNA or gDNA derived from T cells, B-cell-depleted T cells, or PBMCs. Where available, HLA class I and class II types were obtained from metadata supplied by the sample provider rather than from assay-based typing. The samples were drawn from two sources: the first 160 participants of the ongoing ImmuneRACE study, and 1,200 or so subjects contributed by 6 global collaborators. The repertoires were made available in a free public database intended to serve as a resource for research on the immune response to SARS-CoV-2. A de-identified subject ID, COVID-19 status, age in years and sex were almost always included in the sample metadata.

Overall results and qualifications from the work: The amount of clinical and demographic metadata varied by source and participant and was provided uncurated.

TCRbeta CDR3 regions were amplified from genomic DNA by means of the immunoSEQ Assay, a bias-controlled multiplex PCR. In the authors' own workflow: Nucleated cell counts per sample were estimated from amplification of reference gene primers within the assay. To quantify the absolute abundance of each unique TCRbeta CDR3 rearrangement, sequence reads were collapsed and filtered. For each sample, productive Simpson clonality was calculated as the square root of Simpson's diversity index across productive rearrangements. TCRdb took this table from immuneACCESS and kept in-frame rearrangements with V and J called. Such tables lack part of the clones; where checked against another copy, unresolved V genes explain under half of the gap, and the rest is unexplained. D and trimming were read from the DNA, whereas the V and J calls and clone size are those reported in that table. Present in this sample are under 200,000 clones, roughly 86% of which were seen just once. The ten biggest clones cover approximately 3.5% of the sample.

Whole blood was collected in K2EDTA tubes by collaborating institutions according to the institutions' own protocols. For TCRbeta analysis, collaborators shipped samples in one of three forms: frozen whole blood, isolated PBMCs, or DNA extracted from either of those sample types. Taken from cysteine to phenylalanine, the CDR3 has 13 residues. CDR3 DNA is the only sequence kept; it has 39 bases, read in frame from the first base. Trimming takes 5 bases from V and 1 base from J, and the germline ends sit 8 bases apart. The chain employs TRBV12-3 or TRBV12-4 and TRBJ2-5, with no reliable assignment of the D segment. This clonotype was obtained from a man between 65 and 80 years old with acute or convalescent COVID-19. Sample: peripheral blood. The bases read TGTGCCAGCAGTCCAGGAATCCAAGAGACCCAGTACTTC. This encodes CASSPGIQETQYF.